This T cell receptor (beta chain) was observed in a study of CD8 T cells in ankylosing spondylitis. About this clonotype: The antigen is undetermined.

TCRdb ran MiXCR on the 5' RACE reads and lists one entry per CDR3 protein. The table lists some 800,000 distinct CDR3 sequences, approximately 10% of them singletons. Study-wide results and caveats: Relatively rare in peripheral blood, disease-linked clones were also CD8+. Apparently characteristic of ankylosing spondylitis blood was a TCR beta motif (about eight highly homologous variants).

This CDR3 comprises 17 residues. Trimming removed 2 bases from V and 2 bases from J, with 16 bases in between. From germline, CDR1 is MNHEY and CDR2 SMNVEV (reference sequence). The gene calls are TRBV27 and TRBJ1-5; a possible D gene is TRBD1 (6 bases). The TCR originated in a male donor with ankylosing spondylitis. Material for sequencing was blood, either unsorted or a sorted T cell fraction (not recorded which). CDR3: CASSLKGTSGGNQPQHF. As DNA, the CDR3 is TGTGCCAGCAGTTTAAAAGGGACATCAGGGGGCAATCAGCCCCAGCATTTT.